This entry concerns a single T cell receptor (beta chain). The record originates from a study of shared clonotypes between healthy human individuals. Sequencing used immunoSEQ multiplex PCR; TCRdb keeps in-frame clones, though not all of them. Of some 2 million clones in the sample, about 95% were seen once. Germline loops: CDR1 GTSNPN, CDR2 SVGIG (reference sequence). Trimming left V 1 base short and J 5 bases short, with 11 bases between. The CDR3 is made up of 13 amino acids. CD8 cells regarded as naive lacked CD45RO, were positively chosen for CCR7, and omitted terminally differentiated effector memory CD45RA+ cells.

The receptor was isolated from a man younger than 35 in good health. The sequenced sample was naive CD8+ T cells sorted from blood. The genes are TRBV30 and TRBJ1-2; D is unresolved. The DNA for the CDR3 is TGTGCCTGGAGTGGTGACACGTTTTATGGCTACACCTTC. Translating gives CAWSGDTFYGYTF. The variable domain in full, completed from reference TRBV30 and TRBJ1-2, reads SQTIHQWPATLVQPVGSPLSLECTVEGTSNPNLYWYRQAAGRGLQLLFYSVGIGQISSEVPQNLSASRPQDRQFILSSKKLLLSDSGFYLCAWSGDTFYGYTFGSGTRLTVV.